The 11 T cell receptor beta chains below come from one sample, sequenced in a study of CXCR3-negative and CXCR3-positive naive CD8 T cells. It was by 5' RACE with UMI labels that the TRB cDNA libraries were prepared. TCRdb re-called the 5' RACE reads and shows each CDR3 protein once, DNA omitted. The data show 130,000 or so distinct CDR3 sequences, and the top ten clones hold 0.4% to 0.5%. Study-wide results and caveats: CXCR3-expressing naive cells carried TRB CDR3s more hydrophobic than those of CXCR3-negative naive cells.

The antigens for these receptors are not known. Input material: naive CXCR3+ CD8+ T cells from blood. Subset specified: CD45RO-CCR7+CD27+CD95- naive CD8+ T cells expressing CXCR3 (TNR3+). These receptor sequences come from a human donor in good health. Some clones in this sample may be carry-over from other donors' samples.

This CDR3 reads CSARLTSGYSYEQYF. The V gene is TRBV20-1, the J gene TRBJ2-7; TCRdb picks TRBD2, but there is no DNA to check that call. Germline CDR1 and CDR2: DFQATT and SNEGSKA (reference sequence). The CDR3 sequence is 15 residues long.

The chain links TRBV4-1 to TRBJ2-5; TCRdb's D call, TRBD2, is unchecked because there is no DNA. Germline V CDR1 and CDR2: MGHRA, YSYEKL. The CDR3 is 15 amino acids. This CDR3 is CASSQGGGPVETQYF.

CDR3 sequence: CSVETTPGGYTF. The chain couples TRBV29-1 to TRBJ1-2; the TCRdb call, TRBD1, lacks DNA for checking. The CDR3 covers 12 residues. The V gene's germline CDR1 is SQVTM and CDR2 ANQGSEA.

The rearrangement uses TRBV7-8 and TRBJ2-1; TCRdb indicates TRBD2, and absent DNA this call remains unverified. This CDR3 spans 11 amino acids. Germline CDR1 reads SGHVS; CDR2 reads FQNEAQ. The CDR3 is CASSLPGLEFF.

This sequence joins TRBV29-1 and TRBJ2-5; TCRdb indicates TRBD1, and absent DNA this call remains unverified. The CDR3 is made up of 16 amino acids. Germline assignment: CDR1 SQVTM and CDR2 ANQGSEA. The CDR3 spells CSVDDNGGVDQETQYF.

The rearrangement links TRBV12-3 or TRBV12-4 to TRBJ2-7; TCRdb calls TRBD2, which cannot be checked without DNA. The length of the CDR3 is 14 residues. CDR3 sequence reads: CASSMGLAGYEQYF.

The chain employs TRBV27 and TRBJ2-1; TCRdb proposes TRBD1, but this gene call is untestable without DNA. This CDR3 region has 17 residues. Germline-derived CDR1 and CDR2 are MNHEY and SMNVEV (reference sequence). CDR3 sequence: CASSLSVGARFGNEQFF.

This chain links TRBV4-3 with TRBJ2-7; TCRdb selects TRBD1, and the lack of DNA leaves this call unchecked. Germline CDR1 reads LGHNA; CDR2 reads YSLEER. This CDR3 comprises 13 residues. The CDR3 loop reads CASSQGTGNEQYF.

The chain recombines TRBV10-3 with TRBJ2-7. The CDR3 totals 12 residues. Looked up from germline, CDR1 is ENHRY and CDR2 is SYGVKD. CDR3 sequence reads: CAISESGDEQYF.

The chain has TRBV14 and TRBJ1-1. CDR3 length: 13 residues. Germline V gives CDR1 SGHDN, CDR2 FVKESK. The CDR3 loop reads CASSQDPQLEAFF.

The CDR3 sequence: CASRTGVLSGANVLTF. The V and J genes are TRBV7-9 and TRBJ2-6; TCRdb calls TRBD1, which cannot be checked without DNA. The germline gives CDR1 SEHNR, CDR2 FQNEAQ (reference sequence). This CDR3 comprises 16 residues.